The next 13 T cell receptor beta chains were all read from a single sample in a study of blood T cell repertoires in COVID-19. Generated by immunoSEQ multiplex PCR, the TCRdb table keeps only in-frame clones and is missing some. The sample includes a few hundred thousand clones, around 90% of them seen just once. Sequencing was performed on PBMCs or T cells enriched from blood (not recorded which). The receptors were sampled from a woman between 18 and 29 years old who had recovered from COVID-19.

V gene TRBV3-1 (or the pseudogene TRBV3-2) combines with J gene TRBJ1-1; 8 bases map to TRBD1. V was clipped by 1 base and J by 7 bases; unmatched bases: 2. This CDR3 contains 13 residues. Germline V gives CDR1 LGHDT, CDR2 YNNKEL (reference sequence). CDR3 sequence reads: CASSQAGGGEAFF. CDR3 nucleotides: TGTGCCAGCAGCCAAGCAGGGGGCGGTGAAGCTTTCTTT.

J is TRBJ1-1 and V is TRBV7-3, with a possible D match to TRBD1 (5 bases). Germline V gene lookup returns CDR1 SGHTA and CDR2 FQGTGA. The CDR3 consists of 14 residues. The V end lost 5 bases, the J end lost 5 bases, and 15 bases lay between the germline ends. The CDR3 DNA is TGTGCCAGCAGCCCTGGGGCAGGGTGGACTGAAGCTTTCTTT. Protein: CASSPGAGWTEAFF.

This chain uses TRBV6-2 or TRBV6-3 with TRBJ1-2; D call uncertain. CDR3 length equals 12 residues. Trimming cost V 6 bases and J 8 bases, with 13 bases left between them. Germline V CDR1 and CDR2: MNHEY, SVGEGT. CDR3 coding DNA: TGTGCCAGCAGCTTAACGACATACGGCTACACCTTC. Translation gives CASSLTTYGYTF.

The V and J genes are TRBV7-2 and TRBJ1-6; TRBD1 matches at 9 bases. This CDR3 region has 15 residues. With 1 base clipped from V and 7 bases from J, the junction kept 2 bases outside the gene matches. Germline CDR1 reads SGHTA; CDR2 reads FQGNSA. This CDR3 reads CASSLVGTGNSPLHF. The CDR3 coding sequence is TGTGCCAGCAGCTTAGTGGGGACAGGGAATTCACCCCTCCACTTT.

This clone was seen only a few times. The chain combines TRBV7-3 with TRBJ1-6; TRBD1 agrees at 7 bases. From germline, CDR1 is SGHTA and CDR2 FQGTGA. The CDR3 extends over 13 amino acids. V was pared by 5 bases and J by 11 bases, with 6 bases of the junction left unmatched. The CDR3 reads CASSEGAGAPLHF. The CDR3 region has the DNA TGTGCCAGCAGCGAGGGGGCCGGGGCACCCCTCCACTTT. Looking up the rest from reference TRBV7-3 and TRBJ1-6 gives the full variable domain: GAGVSQTPSNKVTEKGKYVELRCDPISGHTALYWYRQSLGQGPEFLIYFQGTGAADDSGLPNDRFFAVRPEGSVSTLKIQRTERGDSAVYLCASSEGAGAPLHFGNGTRLTVT.

V is TRBV5-8 and J is TRBJ1-2, with D possibly TRBD1 on 6 matching bases. The CDR3 runs 15 residues. Germline V gene data show CDR1 as SGHTS and CDR2 as YDEGEE. The V end was cut by 4 bases, the J end by 1 base, with 14 bases between. This CDR3 is CASSPRAGDNYGYTF. CDR3 bases: TGTGCCAGCAGCCCAAGGGCAGGGGATAACTATGGCTACACCTTC.

The chain couples TRBV28 to TRBJ1-6, with D perhaps matching TRBD1 (5 bases). The germline CDR1 and CDR2 sequences are MDHEN and SYDVKM. V was trimmed by 2 bases and J by 5 bases, leaving 7 bases between them. The CDR3 consists of 14 residues. DNA for the CDR3: TGTGCCAGCAGTTTACAACAGGATAATTCACCCCTCCACTTT. The encoded protein is CASSLQQDNSPLHF. The full variable domain, rest sourced from reference TRBV28 and TRBJ1-6, is DVKVTQSSRYLVKRTGEKVFLECVQDMDHENMFWYRQDPGLGLRLIYFSYDVKMKEKGDIPEGYSVSREKKERFSLILESASTNQTSMYLCASSLQQDNSPLHFGNGTRLTVT.

The sample holds one count of this clone. This rearrangement joins TRBV12-3 or TRBV12-4 to TRBJ1-5; D gene unclear. The length of the CDR3 is 13 residues. Trimming took 3 bases from V and 0 from J, leaving 3 bases between them. CDR3 in DNA: TGTGCCAGCAGTTTCGTTAGCAATCAGCCCCAGCATTTT. Translated: CASSFVSNQPQHF.

The chain links TRBV9 to TRBJ2-1, with 16 positions matching TRBD2. This CDR3 has 16 residues. Germline lookup yields CDR1 SGDLS and CDR2 YYNGEE. The V gene end was trimmed by 0 bases and the J gene end by 8 bases; junction bases not matched to a gene: 2. The CDR3 bases are TGTGCCAGCAGCGTAGGGGGACTAGCGGGAGGGGATGAGCAGTTCTTC. The encoded protein is CASSVGGLAGGDEQFF.

The chain links TRBV23-1 to TRBJ1-1, with D maybe TRBD1 (5 bases). TRBV23-1 is an ORF for which the function is uncertain. This CDR3 contains 15 residues. The ends were cut back, 2 bases at V and 1 base at J, with 11 bases in the middle. CDR3 region: CASSQGAGPNTEAFF. CDR3 DNA: TGCGCCAGCAGTCAAGGGGCAGGGCCGAACACTGAAGCTTTCTTT.

This clone was counted a few times. This CDR3 reads CASSLRGTSNTGELFF. The CDR3 DNA reads TGTGCCAGCAGCCTCCGCGGGACTTCGAACACCGGGGAGCTGTTTTTT. The chain has TRBV11-2 and TRBJ2-2; D is possibly TRBD2 (6 bases). The ends were cut back, 5 bases at V and 0 bases at J, with 13 bases in the middle. The CDR3 covers 16 residues. Germline CDR1 and CDR2: SGHAT and FQNNGV.

The chain couples TRBV5-1 to TRBJ2-3; no clear D. CDR1 is SGHRS and CDR2 is YFSETQ in the germline V gene. CDR3 size: 13 residues. Trimming stripped 2 bases from V and 4 bases from J, with 8 bases between. The CDR3 DNA is TGCGCCAGCAGCTTAAAGCTCGCAGATACGCAGTATTTT. This translates into CASSLKLADTQYF.

The chain carries TRBV5-1 and TRBJ1-5; D not certain. This CDR3 comprises 14 residues. V shed 2 bases and J shed 4 bases, with 10 bases lying between them. Germline V CDR1 and CDR2: SGHRS, YFSETQ. The DNA of the CDR3 is TGCGCCAGCAGCTTCGGGGTGGGAAATCAGCCCCAGCATTTT. Protein product: CASSFGVGNQPQHF.